Shown below are 7 T cell receptor beta chains from a single sample sequenced in a study of cytomegalovirus exposure and HLA in healthy donors. The PCR employed 60 Vbeta primers together with 13 Jbeta primers. Produced via immunoSEQ multiplex PCR; TCRdb's table is partial and in-frame only. In the table there are 150,000 to 200,000 clones, around four fifths of which are singletons. Sequenced sample: PBMCs. The source is a young man in good health and CMV-seropositive.

The chain is built from TRBV9 and TRBJ2-3; maybe TRBD2 (5 bases). Per germline, CDR1 SGDLS and CDR2 YYNGEE. Trimming took 1 base from V and 3 from J, leaving 15 bases between them. This CDR3 has 16 amino acids. CDR3 residues: CASSVTGNVRTDTQYF. The DNA for the CDR3 is TGTGCCAGCAGCGTAACCGGGAATGTTAGGACAGATACGCAGTATTTT.

The rearrangement joins TRBV11-2 to TRBJ1-2; tentatively, D is TRBD1 (5 bases). The germline V and J ends were trimmed by 5 bases and 4 bases, with 17 bases remaining between them. The length of the CDR3 is 15 residues. Germline values: CDR1 SGHAT, CDR2 FQNNGV. The CDR3 here is CASSARRAGIYGYTF. The CDR3 coding sequence is TGTGCCAGCAGCGCCCGACGGGCAGGGATCTATGGCTACACCTTC. Full variable domain (outside the CDR3, taken from reference TRBV11-2 and TRBJ1-2): EAGVAQSPRYKIIEKRQSVAFWCNPISGHATLYWYQQILGQGPKLLIQFQNNGVVDDSQLPKDRFSAERLKGVDSTLKIQPAKLEDSAVYLCASSARRAGIYGYTFGSGTRLTVV.

V usage is TRBV29-1 and J usage is TRBJ1-2, with 7 bases identical to TRBD1. V lost 5 bases to trimming and J lost 6 bases; unmatched junction nucleotides: 9. Germline CDR1 reads SQVTM; CDR2 reads ANQGSEA. The CDR3 sequence is 13 residues long. This CDR3 reads CSVYGDRVDGYTF. In DNA, the CDR3 is TGCAGCGTTTACGGCGACAGGGTCGATGGCTACACCTTC.

There are a few counts of this clone. This rearrangement joins TRBV7-9 to TRBJ2-2; TRBD1 matches 7 bases. CDR3 size: 15 residues. With V trimmed by 8 bases and J by 4 bases, 10 bases remained unmatched. The germline V gene encodes CDR1 SEHNR and CDR2 FQNEAQ (reference sequence). DNA of the CDR3: TGTGCCAGCCTAGAGAGGGGGCCGGGCACCGGGGAGCTGTTTTTT. This encodes CASLERGPGTGELFF.

The chain joins TRBV7-2 to TRBJ2-3; possibly TRBD2 for D (5 bases). V gave up 1 base and J gave up 2 bases, with 13 bases separating them. Germline V gene lookup returns CDR1 SGHTA and CDR2 FQGNSA. The CDR3 loop spans 16 amino acids. The CDR3 reads CASSLGIVGATDTQYF. The CDR3 region has the DNA TGTGCCAGCAGCTTAGGGATAGTGGGAGCCACAGATACGCAGTATTTT.

CDR3 sequence: CASSYGGGRSYNEQFF. For the CDR3, the DNA is TGTGCCAGCAGTTACGGGGGGGGACGCTCCTACAATGAGCAGTTCTTC. This sequence joins TRBV6-5 and TRBJ2-1; 7 positions agree with TRBD2. CDR3 length equals 16 residues. Germline V gives CDR1 MNHEY, CDR2 SVGAGI. V shed 2 bases, J shed 0 bases, and the junction held 4 bases outside the gene matches.

The gene calls are TRBV6-1 and TRBJ1-1, with TRBD1 matching over 10 bases. Germline V CDR1 and CDR2: MNHNS, SASEGT. J was trimmed by 5 bases and V by 1 base; bases with no gene match: 4. The CDR3 loop spans 15 amino acids. The CDR3 DNA is TGTGCCAGCAGTGAAGTGGCGGGACAGGGGACTGAAGCTTTCTTT. This codes for CASSEVAGQGTEAFF.